This record concerns one TCR beta chain sequence. Clones were read by immunoSEQ multiplex PCR, and TCRdb kept only the in-frame ones, dropping some. The data contain 50,000 to 60,000 clones, 70% to 90% of them singletons. This sample is drawn from a study of blood T cell repertoires in COVID-19. Study as a whole: Sample material is recorded as cDNA or gDNA derived from T cells, B-cell-depleted T cells, or PBMCs.

CDR1 KGHDR and CDR2 SFDVKD come from the germline V gene. The CDR3 sequence is 15 residues long. Trimming cost V 4 bases and J 6 bases; bases outside gene matches: 8. The sample comprised peripheral blood. The sequence came from a human donor in a cohort sampled during active COVID-19. The genes are TRBV24-1 and TRBJ2-3; 8 bases match TRBD2. The DNA for the CDR3 is TGTGCCACCAGTGACCAGAAGCGGGGGCTTGATACGCAGTATTTT. The encoded protein is CATSDQKRGLDTQYF.